These 22 T cell receptor beta chains were sequenced from one sample in a study of type 1 and type 2 diabetes patients. The PCR template was genomic DNA. The TCR beta CDR3 region was amplified using 30 forward and 13 reverse primers. TCRdb re-called the multiplex PCR reads with MiXCR, one entry per CDR3 protein. This sample has under 300,000 distinct CDR3 sequences, with approximately 45% found just once. Source material: peripheral blood mononuclear cells (PBMCs). The receptors come from a man between 18 and 35 years old with type 2 diabetes.

In this sample, this clonotype turned up a few times. The gene calls are TRBV24-1 and TRBJ1-2; D ambiguous. The CDR3 runs 14 residues. Trimming stripped 0 bases from V and 4 bases from J, with 8 bases between. CDR1 is KGHDR, CDR2 SFDVKD, per germline. The DNA for the CDR3 is TGTGCCACCAGTGATTTGGGGCAGCCCTATGGCTACACCTTC. Translating gives CATSDLGQPYGYTF.

V is TRBV4-2 and J is TRBJ1-1; perhaps TRBD1 as D (5 bases). CDR3 length: 15 residues. Germline V gene lookup returns CDR1 LGHNA and CDR2 YNFKEQ. The V gene lost 1 base and the J gene lost 2 bases, with 11 bases spanning the gap. CDR3 sequence (DNA): TGTGCCAGCAGCCAAGCGTCAGGGCTTAACACTGAAGCTTTCTTT. Amino acids: CASSQASGLNTEAFF.

The chain joins TRBV20-1 to TRBJ2-5, with D possibly matching TRBD1 (5 bases). TRBJ2-1 matches the DNA end more closely, so the J call is doubtful. This CDR3 region has 12 residues. Germline lookup yields CDR1 DFQATT and CDR2 SNEGSKA (reference sequence). The CDR3 DNA reads as TGCAGTGCACCGCAGGGCCTTAGGGAGCAGTTCTTC. Its translation is CSAPQGLREQFF.

The V and J genes are TRBV20-1 and TRBJ2-7, with a tentative D call TRBD2 (5 bases). V lost 0 bases and J lost 2, with 8 bases in between. The CDR3 contains 13 residues. Germline CDR1 DFQATT, CDR2 SNEGSKA (reference sequence). This CDR3 reads CSAREQEAYEQYF. CDR3 DNA: TGCAGTGCTAGAGAGCAGGAGGCCTACGAGCAGTACTTC.

This clonotype has only a few counts. The chain combines TRBV19 with TRBJ2-1, with D unresolved. The V end was cut by 9 bases, the J end by 2 bases, with 14 bases between. In germline, CDR1 is LNHDA, CDR2 SQIVND (reference sequence). The CDR3 is 14 residues long. DNA of the CDR3: TGTGCCAGCCGAGTAGGGCTCCCCTACAATGAGCAGTTCTTC. It codes for CASRVGLPYNEQFF.

The sample holds a few counts of this clonotype. The chain links TRBV19 to TRBJ1-1, with D unresolved. Trimming cost V 7 bases and J 7 bases, with 16 bases left between them. The CDR3 has 13 residues. CDR1 and CDR2 (germline): LNHDA, SQIVND (reference sequence). The CDR3 sequence: CASKKGLLGEAFF. CDR3 DNA: TGTGCCAGTAAAAAGGGCCTGTTGGGTGAAGCTTTCTTT.

For the CDR3, the DNA is TGTGCCAGCAGCTGGACTAGCGGTACAGAGACCCAGTACTTC. Amino acids: CASSWTSGTETQYF. The chain joins TRBV7-2 to TRBJ2-5; TRBD2 matches 10 bases. With V trimmed by 4 bases and J by 4 bases, 3 bases remained unmatched. The CDR3 runs to 14 residues. Germline V gives CDR1 SGHTA, CDR2 FQGNSA. The full variable domain, its missing parts supplied by reference TRBV7-2 and TRBJ2-5, is GAGVSQSPSNKVTEKGKDVELRCDPISGHTALYWYRQSLGQGLEFLIYFQGNSAPDKSGLPSDRFSAERTGGSVSTLTIQRTQQEDSAVYLCASSWTSGTETQYFGPGTRLLVL.

This chain uses TRBV29-1 with TRBJ2-1, with D uncertain. CDR3 length: 16 residues. V lost 2 bases and J 5 bases, leaving 19 bases between the germline ends. Germline CDR1 is SQVTM and CDR2 is ANQGSEA. CDR3 DNA sequence: TGCAGCGTTGAATTAGTAGGCATTTTAGCCGACAATGAGCAGTTCTTC. This translates into CSVELVGILADNEQFF.

The gene calls are TRBV28 and TRBJ2-7; D is uncertain. Per the germline V gene, CDR1 is MDHEN and CDR2 is SYDVKM. The CDR3 has 12 amino acids. The V gene lost 6 bases and the J gene lost 5 bases, with 11 bases spanning the gap. The CDR3: CASSIRLHEQYF. CDR3 bases: TGTGCCAGCAGCATCCGGCTCCACGAGCAGTACTTC.

This clonotype is a singleton in its sample. The chain links TRBV9 to TRBJ1-1, with a tentative D call TRBD1 (5 bases). Germline values: CDR1 SGDLS, CDR2 YYNGEE. The CDR3 has 16 residues. Trimming removed 4 bases from V and 3 bases from J, with 19 bases in between. CDR3 sequence: CASSRPPGLKDTEAFF. CDR3 coding DNA: TGTGCCAGCAGCAGGCCTCCAGGGTTGAAGGACACTGAAGCTTTCTTT.

This clonotype was seen only a few times. The chain employs TRBV6-5 and TRBJ2-2, with 11 bases aligning to TRBD1. Per the germline V gene, CDR1 is MNHEY and CDR2 is SVGAGI. This CDR3 is built from 15 residues. J lost 3 bases, V lost 4 bases, and 1 base had no gene match. The CDR3 bases are TGTGCCAGCAGTTGGGGACAGGGGGACACCGGGGAGCTGTTTTTT. It yields the protein CASSWGQGDTGELFF.

V usage is TRBV2 and J usage is TRBJ1-2, with D unclear. V dropped 4 bases and J dropped 6 bases, with 15 bases sitting between them. CDR3 size: 14 residues. CDR1 is SNHLY and CDR2 is FYNNEI in the germline V gene. The CDR3 loop is CASSATRWRHGYTF. CDR3 bases: TGTGCCAGCAGTGCTACCAGGTGGCGGCATGGCTACACCTTC.

This clonotype was detected a few times. This chain connects TRBV19 to TRBJ1-1; D is possibly TRBD1 (5 bases). Per the germline V gene, CDR1 is LNHDA and CDR2 is SQIVND (reference sequence). V shed 10 bases and J shed 1 base, with 16 bases lying between them. This CDR3 has 14 amino acids. The CDR3 is CATLGRGRNTEAFF. The CDR3 DNA follows: TGTGCCACCTTGGGTAGGGGTCGGAACACTGAAGCTTTCTTT.

V is TRBV6-5 and J is TRBJ1-1, with 7 bases that match TRBD1. V shed 5 bases and J 4 bases; nucleotides not matched to a gene: 7. Germline V CDR1 and CDR2: MNHEY, SVGAGI. The CDR3 has 14 amino acids. For the CDR3, the DNA is TGTGCCAGCAGTGACAGGGCCAGGAGCACTGAAGCTTTCTTT. Translation gives CASSDRARSTEAFF.

The CDR3 nucleotides are TGTGCCAGCTACCTCGGACAGAACTATGGCTACACCTTC. Protein sequence: CASYLGQNYGYTF. The J gene is TRBJ1-2, the V gene TRBV7-3; tentative D call: TRBD1 (6 bases). This CDR3 spans 13 amino acids. V lost 8 bases to trimming and J lost 2 bases, with 12 bases between them. Germline V gene sequence: CDR1 SGHTA, CDR2 FQGTGA. Full variable domain (remainder filled in from reference TRBV7-3 and TRBJ1-2): GAGVSQTPSNKVTEKGKYVELRCDPISGHTALYWYRQSLGQGPEFLIYFQGTGAADDSGLPNDRFFAVRPEGSVSTLKIQRTERGDSAVYLCASYLGQNYGYTFGSGTRLTVV.

This clonotype came up a few times. The gene calls are TRBV10-1 and TRBJ1-5; D remains unclear. V was trimmed by 2 bases and J by 4 bases, leaving 9 bases between them. CDR1 is WNHNN and CDR2 is SYGVQD in the germline V gene (reference sequence). The CDR3 covers 14 residues. Written as DNA, the CDR3 is TGCGCCAGCAGTGAGACGGGGTCGAATCAGCCCCAGCATTTT. It codes for CASSETGSNQPQHF.

CDR3 region: CASSPTRLASYEQYF. The CDR3 bases are TGTGCCAGCAGCCCGACCCGGCTAGCCAGCTACGAGCAGTACTTC. This chain links TRBV9 with TRBJ2-7, with D possibly matching TRBD2 (5 bases). Germline V CDR1 and CDR2: SGDLS, YYNGEE. V was trimmed by 4 bases and J by 3 bases, leaving 17 bases between them. This CDR3 has 15 amino acids.

This clonotype was observed a few times. The chain links TRBV6-6 to TRBJ1-2; D unresolved. The CDR3 sequence is 14 residues long. Trimming stripped 6 bases from V and 2 bases from J, with 13 bases between. CDR1 is MNHNY, CDR2 SVGAGI, per germline (reference sequence). CDR3 in DNA: TGTGCCAGCAGAGAATACAGCGCGAACTATGGCTACACCTTC. This translates into CASREYSANYGYTF.

This clonotype has at least ten counts. This rearrangement joins TRBV7-8 to TRBJ2-5; 8 bases align to TRBD1. The CDR3 has 15 residues. V shed 0 bases, J shed 1 base, and the junction held 1 base outside the gene matches. Germline CDR1 reads SGHVS; CDR2 reads FQNEAQ. The CDR3 DNA reads as TGTGCCAGCAGCTTAGCCGGGACAGGCCAAGAGACCCAGTACTTC. Residues: CASSLAGTGQETQYF.

Only a few counts were recorded for this clonotype. This chain links TRBV14 with TRBJ2-7; either TRBD1 or TRBD2 may fit D (5 bases each). In germline, CDR1 is SGHDN, CDR2 FVKESK. This CDR3 spans 18 amino acids. With 2 bases removed from V and 4 bases from J, the gap between germline ends came to 24 bases. Here the CDR3 DNA reads TGTGCCAGCAGCCAACATCCGGGACCTGGACGGGGATGGTACGAGCAGTACTTC. This encodes CASSQHPGPGRGWYEQYF.

The CDR3 DNA reads as TGTGCCAGCAGCTTATTGGACAGGGCTAAAGAGACCCAGTACTTC. Translation: CASSLLDRAKETQYF. This chain links TRBV7-6 with TRBJ2-5; 8 positions match TRBD1. The V and J ends lost 2 bases and 3 bases, in that order; junction bases with no gene match: 5. Germline CDR1 SGHVS, CDR2 FNYEAQ. The CDR3 consists of 15 residues.

The V gene is TRBV20-1, the J gene TRBJ2-2; 12 bases map to TRBD2. V lost 3 bases and J lost 7; bases outside the gene matches: 3. This CDR3 region has 14 residues. The germline CDR1 and CDR2 sequences are DFQATT and SNEGSKA (reference sequence). As DNA, the CDR3 is TGCAGTGCTAGGAGACTAGCGGGAGTCGGGGAGCTGTTTTTT. Translation gives CSARRLAGVGELFF.